What follows is one T cell receptor (beta chain) and its context. Profiling relied on immunoSEQ multiplex PCR, and the TCRdb table lists in-frame clones only, not all of them. The sample contains 2 million to 3 million clones, over 85% of which appear only once. CDR3 length: 15 residues. V was pared by 0 bases and J by 6 bases, with 13 bases between. The V gene's germline CDR1 is SGDLS and CDR2 YYNGEE. This specimen comes from a study of shared clonotypes between healthy human individuals. The sequenced sample was naive CD4+ T cells from PBMCs. Subset indicated: CD45RA+ positively selected. The receptor was derived from a man between 18 and 35 years old in good health. Some clones in this sample may be carry-over from other donors' samples. This rearrangement joins TRBV9 to TRBJ1-3; D may be TRBD1 (5 bases). For the CDR3, the DNA is TGTGCCAGCAGCGTAGCGGGGGGGACTGAAAACACCATATATTTT. As protein: CASSVAGGTENTIYF.